These T cell receptor beta chains were read from a single sample in a study of OX40 agonist ivuxolimab in advanced cancers. Sequencing used immunoSEQ multiplex PCR; TCRdb keeps in-frame clones, though not all of them. The sample has about 73,000 clones, over 75% seen once. Sequences were derived from CD4+ or CD8+ T cells sorted from blood, sampled in a trial of the OX40 agonist ivuxolimab. The receptors shown here come from an adult with an advanced solid tumor such as melanoma, head and neck, liver or kidney cancer. Both conserved end residues are part of each CDR3. D genes are given only for firm matches. Not every row has a clone size; where given, it reads once, few, many or a size class.

abundance | j_gene | d_gene | v_gene | CDR3nt | CDR3aa
NA | TRBJ2-2 | NA | TRBV2 | TGTGCCAGCAGGAAACAGGGTCCCGGGGAGCTGTTTTTT | CASRKQGPGELFF
NA | TRBJ2-6 | NA | TRBV27 | TGTGCCAGCAGTTTAACTGGGGCCAACGTCCTGACTTTC | CASSLTGANVLTF
NA | TRBJ2-7 | TRBD2 | TRBV7-9 | TGTGCCAGCAGCCCCGGGACTAGCGGGAGTTTCTACGAGCAGTACTTC | CASSPGTSGSFYEQYF
NA | TRBJ2-7 | NA | TRBV28 | TGTGCCAGCAGTTTAGGCGGCTACACCTACGAGCAGTACTTC | CASSLGGYTYEQYF
few | TRBJ2-5 | TRBD2 | TRBV19 | TGTGCCAGTAGTCGGCCTAGCGGGGGCCCGGGGACCCAGTACTTC | CASSRPSGGPGTQYF
NA | TRBJ2-4 | NA | TRBV2 | TGTGCCAGCAGCGACCAACCCATCCCGGCCAAAAACATTCAGTACTTC | CASSDQPIPAKNIQYF
NA | TRBJ2-1 | NA | TRBV10-3 | TGTGCCATCAGTGAGCGACAGGTCTCCTACAATGAGCAGTTCTTC | CAISERQVSYNEQFF
once | TRBJ2-7 | NA | TRBV6-1 | TGTGCCAGCAGTGAGCTGATGCGAGAGCAGTACTTC | CASSELMREQYF
NA | TRBJ1-6 | TRBD1 | TRBV9 | TGTGCCAGCAGGGCCGGGACAGATAATTCACCCCTCCACTTT | CASRAGTDNSPLHF
NA | TRBJ2-7 | NA | TRBV7-9 | TGTGCCAGCAGCTACACAACTGGCGAGCAGTACTTC | CASSYTTGEQYF
NA | TRBJ2-3 | NA | TRBV7-3 | TGTGCCAGCAGTTTTAGCGGAGATACGCAGTATTTT | CASSFSGDTQYF
NA | TRBJ2-7 | NA | TRBV6-5 | TGTGCCAGCGGGGGAGAGGGCCCCCCCTACGAGCAGTACTTC | CASGGEGPPYEQYF
NA | TRBJ1-3 | NA | TRBV30 | TGTGCCTTCCCCCGTGCAGGACCTGGAAACACCATATATTTT | CAFPRAGPGNTIYF
once | TRBJ2-3 | NA | TRBV30 | TGTGCCTGGACCACGGGCCCAGATACGCAGTATTTT | CAWTTGPDTQYF
NA | TRBJ2-5 | NA | TRBV19 | TGTGCCAGTAGTATGGTGGAGTCTGGGACCCAGTACTTC | CASSMVESGTQYF
few | TRBJ1-2 | TRBD1 | TRBV29-1 | TGCAGCGCTGGACAGGGAAACTATGGCTACACCTTC | CSAGQGNYGYTF
NA | TRBJ1-5 | NA | TRBV28 | TGTGCCAGCAGTGTCCGGGGGCCCCCTCAGCCCCAGCATTTT | CASSVRGPPQPQHF
NA | TRBJ2-6 | NA | TRBV28 | TGTGCCAGCAGTTGGGTGTCCTCTGGGGCCAACGTCCTGACTTTC | CASSWVSSGANVLTF
NA | TRBJ1-2 | NA | TRBV28 | TGTGCCAGCAGTTGGAGAAACTATGGCTACACCTTC | CASSWRNYGYTF
once | TRBJ2-6 | NA | TRBV30 | TGTGCCTGGAGTGTAAGGGGGGCCAACGTCCTGACTTTC | CAWSVRGANVLTF
NA | TRBJ1-3 | NA | TRBV30 | TGTGCCTGCGGGGCAGATAGCTCTGGAAACACCATATATTTT | CACGADSSGNTIYF
NA | TRBJ2-3 | NA | TRBV6-1 | TGTGCCAGCAGTGAAGCACCGGGGCCACAGAATACGCAGTATTTT | CASSEAPGPQNTQYF
NA | TRBJ2-3 | NA | TRBV7-3 | TGTGCCAGCAGCTTAACTACAGGGAGATCAGATACGCAGTATTTT | CASSLTTGRSDTQYF
NA | TRBJ2-1 | TRBD1 | TRBV7-8 | TGTGCCAGCAGCTTAACAGGGGGCAACAATGAGCAGTTCTTC | CASSLTGGNNEQFF
NA | TRBJ2-3 | NA | TRBV9 | TGTGCCAGCAGCCAAGGGAGTTTGGATACGCAGTATTTT | CASSQGSLDTQYF
NA | TRBJ1-1 | TRBD1 | TRBV9 | TGTGCCAGCAGCGCAAGGCAGGGGGGGACTGAAGCTTTCTTT | CASSARQGGTEAFF
few | TRBJ2-7 | NA | TRBV4-2 | TGTGCCAGCAGCCAAGGAGACCAGGGCAGAGTCGAGCAGTACTTC | CASSQGDQGRVEQYF
NA | TRBJ1-2 | NA | TRBV6-5 | TGTGCCAGCAGTGGGGGGTGGAATGGCTACACCTTC | CASSGGWNGYTF
NA | TRBJ1-2 | NA | TRBV4-3 | TGCGCCAGCAGCTCGTACCGACGTCGAAAGACCTATGGCTACACCTTC | CASSSYRRRKTYGYTF
NA | TRBJ2-6 | NA | TRBV19 | TGTGCCAGTAGTATCTCCAGCTCTGGGGCCAACGTCCTGACTTTC | CASSISSSGANVLTF
NA | TRBJ2-3 | NA | TRBV7-9 | TGTGCCAGCAGCTCCACATGGGGCACAGATACGCAGTATTTT | CASSSTWGTDTQYF
once | TRBJ2-7 | NA | TRBV7-3 | TGTGCCAGCAGCTTAAATATGGTGGCCGAGCAGTACTTC | CASSLNMVAEQYF
NA | TRBJ1-2 | TRBD1 | TRBV5-1 | TGCGCCAGCAGCTTGGGAGACAGGGAGTATGGCTACACCTTC | CASSLGDREYGYTF
NA | TRBJ1-3 | NA | TRBV14 | TGTGCCAGCAGCCCCCACTTATGGGGGCTCCGCGGAAACACCATATATTTT | CASSPHLWGLRGNTIYF
NA | TRBJ2-1 | NA | TRBV15 | TGTGCCACCAGCCCCCCAGGGGAAACCCACAATGAGCAGTTCTTC | CATSPPGETHNEQFF
few | TRBJ1-2 | NA | TRBV10-2 | TGCGCCAGCAGTGAGCCGGGTTTGGGCTACACCTTC | CASSEPGLGYTF
NA | TRBJ2-1 | NA | TRBV7-2 | TGTGCCAGCAGCTTAGCGAGATCCGGAGGAGAGCAGTTCTTC | CASSLARSGGEQFF
NA | TRBJ2-3 | NA | TRBV6-5 | TGTGCCAGCAGGATGGAGCTACTTGTCACAGATACGCAGTATTTT | CASRMELLVTDTQYF
NA | TRBJ2-1 | NA | TRBV18 | TGTGCCAGCTCACGCCAGGGGTCTAATGAGCAGTTCTTC | CASSRQGSNEQFF
once | TRBJ1-1 | NA | TRBV11-2 | TGTGCCAGCAGCCCCAGATCAGGTAGCGCCACTGAAGCTTTCTTT | CASSPRSGSATEAFF
NA | TRBJ2-3 | TRBD2 | TRBV7-2 | TGTGCCAGCAGCTTAGCTTCTACCGGAGCGGGAACCCCAGATACGCAGTATTTT | CASSLASTGAGTPDTQYF
NA | TRBJ2-7 | NA | TRBV4-1 | TGCGCCAGCAGCCAAGACCCCCGCTCCTACGAGCAGTACTTC | CASSQDPRSYEQYF
NA | TRBJ2-7 | TRBD2 | TRBV25-1 | TGTGCCAGCAGTGCCCTGGGGACTAGCGGGTTCTACGAGCAGTACTTC | CASSALGTSGFYEQYF
NA | TRBJ1-4 | TRBD1 | TRBV4-3 | TGCGCCAGCTCACAAGGGGGCTTGACTAATGAAAAACTGTTTTTT | CASSQGGLTNEKLFF
NA | TRBJ1-5 | NA | TRBV18 | TGTGCCAGCTCACCAGGGACTGACAATCAGCCCCAGCATTTT | CASSPGTDNQPQHF
NA | TRBJ2-1 | TRBD2 | TRBV7-9 | TGTGCCAGCAGCTTAGAACTAGCGGGGGACAATGAGCAGTTCTTC | CASSLELAGDNEQFF
NA | TRBJ1-2 | NA | TRBV7-9 | TGTGCCAGCAGCTTAGATCAGGGGTATGGCTACACCTTC | CASSLDQGYGYTF
NA | TRBJ2-7 | TRBD1 | TRBV23-1 | TGCGCCAGCAGTCAAAGTCAGGGGGCCTACGAGCAGTACTTC | CASSQSQGAYEQYF
few | TRBJ1-6 | NA | TRBV30 | TGTGCCTGGAGTGCCCAGCGGGGGGGCGGGTATTCACCCCTCCACTTT | CAWSAQRGGGYSPLHF
NA | TRBJ2-5 | TRBD2 | TRBV7-9 | TGTGCCAGCAGCTTTACTTCACCAGCGGGAGAACGAGAGACCCAGTACTTC | CASSFTSPAGERETQYF
NA | TRBJ2-2 | NA | TRBV15 | TGTGCCACCAGCAGAGATCTAGCGTACACCGGGGAGCTGTTTTTT | CATSRDLAYTGELFF
once | TRBJ2-3 | TRBD2 | TRBV29-1 | TGCAGCGTTACGGGACTAGCGGGAGGGTGGGCAGATACGCAGTATTTT | CSVTGLAGGWADTQYF
few | TRBJ1-2 | NA | TRBV2 | TGTGCCAGCAGTGCGGAGGCCCTCTATGGCTACACCTTC | CASSAEALYGYTF
NA | TRBJ2-1 | NA | TRBV15 | TGTGCCACCGCCCGAGCGGGCTCCTACAATGAGCAGTTCTTC | CATARAGSYNEQFF